This T cell receptor (beta chain) comes out of a study of blood T cell repertoires in COVID-19 (dated by TCRdb to the early 2020s). With regard to the full study: The collaborator samples originated in the United States, Italy and Spain and spanned the acute and convalescent phases of COVID-19. The samples were drawn from two sources: the first 160 participants of the ongoing ImmuneRACE study, and 1,000 to 1,500 subjects contributed by 6 global collaborators. The repertoires were released in a freely available public database intended as a resource for research on the immune response to SARS-CoV-2. Subjects who had been exposed to COVID-19, were actively infected with it, or had recovered from it provided the deeply sampled blood TCRbeta repertoires that made up the dataset. HLA class I and class II types, where available, came from metadata supplied by the sample provider rather than from assay-based typing. The prospective study material was composed of cDNA or gDNA derived from T cells, B-cell-depleted T cells, or PBMCs. Sample metadata almost always included a de-identified subject ID, COVID-19 status, age in years and sex.

Participants in the prospective study were enrolled through a virtual design, were aged about 18 to 100 years, and lived in under 25 United States geographic areas. To assign participants to cohorts, the prospective study relied on clinical history that participants themselves reported in a screening survey and a study questionnaire. Recovered participants in ImmuneRACE Cohort 3 were defined by two consecutive negative NP/OP PCR tests, clearance by a healthcare professional, or resolution of symptoms. In the prospective study, mobile phlebotomists collected whole blood, serum and a nasopharyngeal or oropharyngeal swab from each participant. Prospective study participants could optionally give additional blood draws and questionnaires over an approximately 2-month period. Blood samples from the prospective study were shipped frozen or at room temperature prior to DNA extraction. In the case of this clone: Its binding antigen is unknown. No per-base quality is available; no much larger clone lies one base away.

The junction shows trimming of 2 bases on V and 4 bases on J, and the gene matches do not reach 9 bases of it. The CDR3 numbers 16 residues from cysteine through phenylalanine. The sequence is cut down to CDR3 DNA, 48 bases in frame from base 1. The germline V gene encodes CDR1 WSHSY and CDR2 SAAADI. TCRbeta CDR3 regions were amplified from genomic DNA by means of the immunoSEQ Assay, a bias-controlled multiplex PCR. The paper's processing steps were these. Within the assay, amplification of reference gene primers was used to estimate how many nucleated cells each sample contained. Sequence reads were collapsed and filtered to measure the absolute abundance of every unique TCRbeta CDR3 rearrangement. For each sample, productive Simpson clonality was calculated as the square root of Simpson's diversity index across productive rearrangements. The immuneACCESS repertoire file appears here via TCRdb, limited to in-frame rearrangements. These files lack a portion of the clones; in checked studies, under half of the deficit traces to unresolved V genes, and the cause of the others is not known. V, J and clone size were drawn from that table, and D and trimming were deduced from the DNA. Counted in this sample were about 170,000 clones; approximately 82% of them appeared once. Around 15% of the sample goes to the ten largest clones.

The study at large found these results: Clinical and demographic metadata were provided uncurated, with the amount varying by source and participant.

The chain is assembled from TRBV10-2 and TRBJ1-2, and TRBD1 aligns with 8 junction nucleotides. This sequence originates from a man between 45 and 60 years old who had recovered from COVID-19. The material sequenced was PBMCs or T cells enriched from blood (not recorded which). The CDR3: CASSETSGQASYGYTF. The base sequence is TGCGCCAGCAGTGAGACCTCGGGACAGGCTTCCTATGGCTACACCTTC.